One sample yielded the 17 T cell receptor beta chains listed below, sequenced in a study of T cells in Graves' hyperthyroidism and ophthalmopathy. Amplification yielded TCR beta CDR3 regions, with RNA transcripts as the source. During a first-round RT-PCR of the TCR CDR3, the HTBI primer set was used. TCRdb re-called the multiplex PCR reads with MiXCR, one entry per CDR3 protein. The table has a few hundred thousand distinct CDR3 sequences, 35% to 55% seen once. The sequenced sample consisted of peripheral blood or thyroid tissue (not recorded which). These receptors were collected from an adult woman with Graves' disease, either hyperthyroidism or ophthalmopathy (not recorded which).

This clonotype was recorded at least ten times. The V gene is TRBV6-5, the J gene TRBJ1-1; TRBD1 might be the D (6 bases). The germline V gene has CDR1 MNHEY and CDR2 SVGAGI. Trimming took off 7 bases at V and 3 bases at J, with 12 bases between the two ends. The CDR3 contains 13 residues. The CDR3 here is CASKRDRHTEAFF. DNA for the CDR3: TGTGCCAGCAAGCGAGACAGGCACACTGAAGCTTTCTTT.

J is TRBJ2-7 and V is TRBV10-3; maybe TRBD2 (6 bases). This CDR3 comprises 14 residues. V lost 6 bases to trimming and J lost 0 bases, with 12 bases between them. Germline V gene sequence: CDR1 ENHRY, CDR2 SYGVKD. The CDR3 DNA reads TGTGCCATCAGAGGTAGCGGAAGCTCCTACGAGCAGTACTTC. Its protein is CAIRGSGSSYEQYF.

The chain uses TRBV2 and TRBJ2-7; D is uncertain. Germline CDR1 reads SNHLY; CDR2 reads FYNNEI. The CDR3 contains 12 residues. V dropped 8 bases and J dropped 0 bases, with 8 bases sitting between them. CDR3 protein: CASQRTSYEQYF. CDR3 nucleotides: TGTGCCAGCCAACGGACCTCCTACGAGCAGTACTTC.

This clonotype was recorded many times. The chain is built from TRBV3-1 and TRBJ2-5; 9 bases match TRBD2. Germline V gene lookup returns CDR1 LGHDT and CDR2 YNNKEL (reference sequence). V dropped 2 bases and J dropped 5; count of bases not matched to a gene: 9. The CDR3 has 16 amino acids. The CDR3 here is CASSQSRGLAKETQYF. As DNA, the CDR3 is TGTGCCAGCAGCCAAAGCCGGGGACTAGCAAAGGAGACCCAGTACTTC.

This chain uses TRBV15 with TRBJ2-7, with a possible D match to TRBD1 (5 bases). With 3 bases removed from V and 6 bases from J, the gap between germline ends came to 15 bases. This CDR3 is built from 14 residues. Germline V CDR1 and CDR2: LNHNV, YYDKDF (reference sequence). The CDR3 reads CATSRAPLGAEQYF. The CDR3 coding sequence is TGTGCCACCAGCAGGGCACCTCTAGGGGCCGAGCAGTACTTC.

J is TRBJ1-1 and V is TRBV10-2, with 9 bases aligning to TRBD1. CDR1 WSHSY and CDR2 SAAADI come from the germline V gene. J was trimmed by 5 bases and V by 2 bases; bases with no gene match: 6. CDR3 length: 15 amino acids. CDR3 sequence (DNA): TGCGCCAGCAGTGAGCCGGACAGGGGAGGAACTGAAGCTTTCTTT. It encodes CASSEPDRGGTEAFF.

As to this clonotype: A much larger clone is a single base away; this may be a read error. The J gene is TRBJ2-5, the V gene TRBV10-3; possibly TRBD2 for D (6 bases). This CDR3 has 15 residues. Germline V gives CDR1 ENHRY, CDR2 SYGVKD. CDR3 residues: CASSQLGGISETQYF. The CDR3 DNA is TGTGCCAGCAGTCAACTAGGAGGGATTTCGGAGACCCAGTACTTC.

This clonotype has ten or more counts. The V call is TRBV6-2 or TRBV6-3, the J call TRBJ1-2, with D possibly matching TRBD1 (6 bases). Germline CDR1 is MNHEY and CDR2 is SVGEGT. V was clipped by 0 bases and J by 8 bases, with 10 bases between them. This CDR3 spans 13 amino acids. CDR3 residues: CASSYSSGGGYTF. CDR3 DNA: TGTGCCAGCAGTTACTCGTCGGGGGGCGGCTACACCTTC.

This clonotype came up once. The chain is built from TRBV7-8 and TRBJ1-1; D unresolved. CDR1 and CDR2 from the germline V gene are SGHVS and FQNEAQ. The ends were cut back, 5 bases at V and 1 base at J, with 11 bases in the middle. This CDR3 spans 14 amino acids. The CDR3 protein is CASSQEAANTEAFF. The CDR3 bases are TGTGCCAGCAGCCAAGAGGCAGCGAACACTGAAGCTTTCTTT.

The CDR3 here is CSVAGGRSHEQYF. The CDR3 DNA reads as TGCAGCGTTGCAGGGGGCCGGTCCCACGAGCAGTACTTC. This chain joins TRBV29-1 and TRBJ2-7, with 8 bases that match TRBD1. J lost 5 bases, V lost 4 bases, and 7 bases had no gene match. CDR3 length: 13 residues. Germline CDR1 reads SQVTM; CDR2 reads ANQGSEA.

This clonotype was seen at least ten times. The chain carries TRBV7-9 and TRBJ1-1; D remains unclear. The CDR3 has 12 residues. Trimming cost V 6 bases and J 11 bases, with 16 bases left between them. Germline-derived CDR1 and CDR2 are SEHNR and FQNEAQ (reference sequence). CDR3 coding DNA: TGTGCCAGCAGACAAAAGGCGGCGGAGGCTTTCTTT. Protein sequence: CASRQKAAEAFF.

This clonotype appeared many times. This chain connects TRBV19 to TRBJ1-1; TRBD1 matches at 7 bases. Germline CDR1 LNHDA, CDR2 SQIVND (reference sequence). Trimming took 4 bases from V and 11 from J; bases not matched to a gene: 19. This CDR3 comprises 16 residues. This chain's CDR3 is CASSTRNRDRRSRAFF. DNA of the CDR3: TGTGCCAGTAGTACCAGAAACCGGGACAGAAGATCTCGGGCTTTCTTT.

Worth noting for this clonotype: An end of the junction differs from the germline gene, which may be a read error. This CDR3 is CASSLWSEKLFF. The CDR3, as DNA: TGTGCCAGCAGCTTATGGAGCGAAAAACTGTTTTTT. V is TRBV28 and J is TRBJ1-4; no definite D call. Germline CDR1 and CDR2: MDHEN and SYDVKM. CDR3 length: 12 residues.

This clonotype was seen at least ten times. Mismatch with germline at one junction end may stem from a read error. CDR3 bases: TGTGCCAGCAGCCCGGGCGGGACAGGCTCCGCTTTC. This sequence encodes CASSPGGTGSAF. The J gene is TRBJ2-6, the V gene TRBV7-3; 8 positions agree with TRBD1. This CDR3 contains 12 residues. Looked up from germline, CDR1 is SGHTA and CDR2 is FQGTGA.

This clonotype was observed once. The V call is TRBV6-5, the J call TRBJ2-2; weak D call: TRBD2 (6 bases). There are 14 residues in the CDR3. From germline, CDR1 is MNHEY and CDR2 SVGAGI. V was pared by 5 bases and J by 9 bases, with 16 bases between. This CDR3 reads CASSRLTGSRELFF. CDR3 DNA: TGTGCCAGCAGTCGACTCACCGGGAGTCGGGAGCTGTTTTTT.

This clonotype was recorded at least ten times. The chain joins TRBV5-1 to TRBJ1-1; 8 bases line up with TRBD1. After removal of 4 bases from V and 5 bases from J, the junction contained 10 bases not matched to a gene. The CDR3 spans 15 residues. The germline CDR1 and CDR2 sequences are SGHRS and YFSETQ. The CDR3 spells CASSVGQAPRTEAFF. As DNA, the CDR3 is TGCGCCAGCAGCGTGGGACAGGCCCCACGAACTGAAGCTTTCTTT.

This clonotype showed up just once. This chain connects TRBV2 to TRBJ2-7, with D tentatively TRBD1 (6 bases). This CDR3 is 13 amino acids long. V lost 6 bases, J lost 7 bases, and 16 bases lay in between. Per the germline V gene, CDR1 is SNHLY and CDR2 is FYNNEI. Here the CDR3 DNA reads TGTGCCAGCAGCTTCACAGGGTTCTGGGAGCAGTACTTC. Translated, it gives CASSFTGFWEQYF. Supplemented by reference TRBV2 and TRBJ2-7, the full variable domain reads EPEVTQTPSHQVTQMGQEVILRCVPISNHLYFYWYRQILGQKVEFLVSFYNNEISEKSEIFDDQFSVERPDGSNFTLKIRSTKLEDSAMYFCASSFTGFWEQYFGPGTRLTVT.